The 13 T cell receptor beta chains in this list originate from one sample, sequenced in a study of regulatory T cells in long-lasting Graves disease (dated by TCRdb to the early 2020s). The intended sense of this specimen's time point label: newly diagnosed GD, antithyroid drugs for less than 3 months. For both TCR sequencing and RNA sequencing, RNA was extracted from PBMCs in TRIzol. Library generation was performed with multiplex PCR. The sample was run on an Illumina HiSeq 4000. iRepertoire HTBI primers and Arm-PCR amplification of CDR3 regions were used to construct TCR beta libraries. Clones were called with MiXCR by TCRdb after fastp trimmed the public reads at Q25, and only in-frame beta chains were retained. Rows are combined by CDR3 protein, so each entry shows the most common genes and DNA. Recorded for this sample are around 400,000 distinct CDR3 sequences; roughly a sixth of them occurred a single time. The top ten clones comprise 22% of the sample.

The sample here was peripheral blood mononuclear cells (PBMCs), taken at new diagnosis, from a patient treated with antithyroid drugs. The receptors were gathered from a female donor with Graves disease.

V and J are TRBV2 and TRBJ2-1; 11 bases are a match to TRBD1. Looked up from germline, CDR1 is SNHLY and CDR2 is FYNNEI. The CDR3 runs 14 residues. J gave up 9 bases and V 6 bases, and 7 bases lay outside the gene matches. CDR3 residues: CASSGDRGGGEQFF. Here the CDR3 DNA reads TGTGCCAGCAGCGGGGACAGGGGGGGGGGTGAGCAGTTCTTC. The complete variable domain, with remaining parts taken from reference TRBV2 and TRBJ2-1, reads EPEVTQTPSHQVTQMGQEVILRCVPISNHLYFYWYRQILGQKVEFLVSFYNNEISEKSEIFDDQFSVERPDGSNFTLKIRSTKLEDSAMYFCASSGDRGGGEQFFGPGTRLTVL.

This clonotype has only a few counts. The rearrangement uses TRBV10-3 and TRBJ1-5, with D unresolved. This CDR3 contains 13 residues. Trimming removed 10 bases at V and 2 bases at J, with 12 bases between. Per the germline V gene, CDR1 is ENHRY and CDR2 is SYGVKD. CDR3 sequence: CATGLGGNQPQHF. CDR3 coding DNA: TGTGCCACAGGACTAGGTGGCAATCAGCCCCAGCATTTT.

The chain joins TRBV9 to TRBJ2-1; no firm D call. CDR1 and CDR2 (germline): SGDLS, YYNGEE. This CDR3 contains 14 residues. Trimming removed 0 bases at V and 4 bases at J, with 8 bases between. CDR3 bases: TGTGCCAGCAGCGTAGCCTTCCAGTACAATGAGCAGTTCTTC. It yields the protein CASSVAFQYNEQFF.

The chain joins TRBV28 to TRBJ2-7, with TRBD1 identical over 10 bases. The V gene's germline CDR1 is MDHEN and CDR2 SYDVKM. This CDR3 is built from 16 residues. V shed 10 bases and J 3 bases; nucleotides not matched to a gene: 15. CDR3 nucleotides: TGTGCCACCTCAAGCCCGCCGGGACAGGGGTTCTACGAGCAGTACTTC. Its protein is CATSSPPGQGFYEQYF. The full variable domain, completed using reference TRBV28 and TRBJ2-7, is DVKVTQSSRYLVKRTGEKVFLECVQDMDHENMFWYRQDPGLGLRLIYFSYDVKMKEKGDIPEGYSVSREKKERFSLILESASTNQTSMYLCATSSPPGQGFYEQYFGPGTRLTVT.

J is TRBJ2-3 and V is TRBV6-2 or TRBV6-3; 12 nucleotides line up with TRBD2. CDR1 is MNHEY and CDR2 is SVGEGT in the germline V gene. The ends lost 3 bases at V and 3 bases at J; junction bases unmatched: 1. The CDR3 is made up of 15 amino acids. CDR3 amino acids: CASSYGTSGTDTQYF. CDR3 DNA: TGTGCCAGCAGTTATGGGACTAGCGGGACAGATACGCAGTATTTT.

This clonotype was seen a few times. The J gene is TRBJ1-5, the V gene TRBV12-3 or TRBV12-4; a possible D gene is TRBD1 (5 bases). There are 19 residues in the CDR3. Deletions cut 6 bases from V and 8 bases from J, with 32 bases between. The CDR3 DNA follows: TGTGCCAGCAGCCAAGGTTCCCTGACCCCCAGGGCGATGGGGGAGCCCCAGCATTTT. The encoded protein is CASSQGSLTPRAMGEPQHF.

This clonotype was observed many times. This sequence joins TRBV5-4 and TRBJ2-3, with 7 positions matching TRBD1. V dropped 5 bases and J dropped 1; count of bases not matched to a gene: 10. The CDR3 has 16 amino acids. Germline V lookup: CDR1 SGHNT, CDR2 YYREEE (reference sequence). CDR3 loop: CASRTTGERRTDTQYF. The CDR3 DNA follows: TGTGCCAGCAGGACCACAGGGGAGCGACGCACAGATACGCAGTATTTT.

This clonotype was found many times. The chain has TRBV10-3 and TRBJ2-7; 11 positions agree with TRBD2. Germline CDR1 is ENHRY and CDR2 is SYGVKD. The CDR3 is 12 amino acids. J gave up 4 bases and V 11 bases, and 4 bases lay outside the gene matches. The CDR3 loop reads CAVTSGEYEQYF. The CDR3 region has the DNA TGTGCCGTGACTAGCGGGGAATACGAGCAGTACTTC.

The J gene is TRBJ2-1, the V gene TRBV25-1, with D unclear. V was cut by 6 bases and J by 5 bases, with 17 bases left in between. Germline CDR1 reads MGHDK; CDR2 reads SYGVNS. CDR3 length equals 15 residues. Here the CDR3 DNA reads TGTGCCAGCAGCTCTCCTCGAGGCTCGGACAATGAGCAGTTCTTC. This codes for CASSSPRGSDNEQFF.

This clonotype was detected a few times. This chain links TRBV5-1 with TRBJ2-5; tentative D call: TRBD2 (6 bases). CDR1 is SGHRS and CDR2 is YFSETQ in the germline V gene. V was shortened by 0 bases and J by 5 bases, with 20 bases between the two germline ends. This CDR3 region has 17 residues. This chain's CDR3 is CASSLGRDSPWRETQYF. For the CDR3, the DNA is TGCGCCAGCAGCTTGGGCCGGGACTCACCCTGGCGGGAGACCCAGTACTTC.

This clonotype was detected many times. A read error may be the cause here, since a much bigger clone is one base away. In DNA, the CDR3 is TGTGCCAGCAGCTTAGGCTCTAGCGGGAGGAGCACAGATACGCAGTATTTT. This encodes CASSLGSSGRSTDTQYF. The chain is built from TRBV13 and TRBJ2-3; 11 bases match TRBD2. V gave up 0 bases and J gave up 0 bases; unmatched junction bases: 2. CDR1 and CDR2 (germline): PRHDT, FYEKMQ (reference sequence). The CDR3 totals 17 residues.

This clonotype was recorded at least ten times. The V and J genes are TRBV30 and TRBJ1-2, with D maybe TRBD1 (5 bases). The germline CDR1 and CDR2 sequences are GTSNPN and SVGIG (reference sequence). The ends were cut back, 2 bases at V and 4 bases at J, with 14 bases in the middle. The CDR3 runs 14 residues. This CDR3 reads CAWSPNDRVYGYTF. CDR3 bases: TGTGCCTGGAGTCCGAACGACAGAGTCTATGGCTACACCTTC. Variable domain in full (rest from reference TRBV30 and TRBJ1-2): SQTIHQWPATLVQPVGSPLSLECTVEGTSNPNLYWYRQAAGRGLQLLFYSVGIGQISSEVPQNLSASRPQDRQFILSSKKLLLSDSGFYLCAWSPNDRVYGYTFGSGTRLTVV.

This clonotype occurred many times. The CDR3 bases are TGTGCCAGCAGTTACGCCCACCGGGACTCCGACCCCGAGCAGTACTTC. Residues: CASSYAHRDSDPEQYF. V gene TRBV6-2 or TRBV6-3 combines with J gene TRBJ2-7, with a tentative D call TRBD2 (6 bases). Germline V gene sequence: CDR1 MNHEY, CDR2 SVGEGT. V was pared by 2 bases and J by 6 bases, with 20 bases between. The CDR3 loop spans 16 amino acids.